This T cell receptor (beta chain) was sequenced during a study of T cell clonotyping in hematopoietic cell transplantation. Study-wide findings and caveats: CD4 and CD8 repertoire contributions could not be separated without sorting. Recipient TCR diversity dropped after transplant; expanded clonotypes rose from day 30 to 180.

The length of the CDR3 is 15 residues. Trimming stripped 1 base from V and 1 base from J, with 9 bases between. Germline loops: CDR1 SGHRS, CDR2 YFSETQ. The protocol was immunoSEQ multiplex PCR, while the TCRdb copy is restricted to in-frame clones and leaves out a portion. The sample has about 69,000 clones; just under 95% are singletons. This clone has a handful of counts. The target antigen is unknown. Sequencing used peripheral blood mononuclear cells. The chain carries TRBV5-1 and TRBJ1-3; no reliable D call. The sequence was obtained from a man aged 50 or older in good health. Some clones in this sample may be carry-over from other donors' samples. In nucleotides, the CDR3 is TGCGCCAGCAGCTTGATAGGGTCGTCTGGAAACACCATATATTTT. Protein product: CASSLIGSSGNTIYF.